Ten or more counts support the clone carrying this TCR beta chain. Unique molecular identifiers were affixed to single, distinct cDNA molecules. TCRdb re-called the 5' RACE reads with MiXCR, one entry per CDR3 protein. The sample lists 62,000 or so distinct CDR3 sequences, 7.5% to 10% occurring once. This specimen belongs to a study of early T cells in non-severe SARS-CoV-2 infection. Sequencing was carried out using whole blood. This TCR derives from an adult who was a healthcare worker with PCR-confirmed SARS-CoV-2 infection or an uninfected control (not recorded which).

The DNA for the CDR3 is TGTGCCACCAGTGATTTTAAGACAGCGAACACCGGGGAGCTGTTTTTT. It is translated as CATSDFKTANTGELFF. This rearrangement joins TRBV24-1 to TRBJ2-2; a possible D gene is TRBD1 (5 bases). The V end was cut by 1 base, the J end by 0 bases, with 8 bases between. This CDR3 comprises 16 residues. Germline values: CDR1 KGHDR, CDR2 SFDVKD.